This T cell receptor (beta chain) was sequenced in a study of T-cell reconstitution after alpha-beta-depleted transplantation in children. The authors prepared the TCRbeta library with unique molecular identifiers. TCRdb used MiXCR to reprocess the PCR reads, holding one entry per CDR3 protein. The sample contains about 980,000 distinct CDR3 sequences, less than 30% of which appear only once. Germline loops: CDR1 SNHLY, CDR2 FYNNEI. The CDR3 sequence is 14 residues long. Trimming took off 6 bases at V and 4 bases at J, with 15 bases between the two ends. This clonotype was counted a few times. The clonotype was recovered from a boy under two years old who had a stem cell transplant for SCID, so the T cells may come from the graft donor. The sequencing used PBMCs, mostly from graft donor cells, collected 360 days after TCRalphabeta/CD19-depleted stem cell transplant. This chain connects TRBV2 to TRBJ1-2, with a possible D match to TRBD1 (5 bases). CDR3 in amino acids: CASRATGGVYGYTF. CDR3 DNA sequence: TGTGCCAGCAGAGCCACAGGAGGGGTCTATGGCTACACCTTC.